A selection of T cell receptor beta chains follows, all from one sample in a study of T cell repertoires in cytomegalovirus infection. A single record per CDR3 protein comes from TCRdb applying MiXCR to the reads. This table holds nearly 550,000 distinct CDR3 sequences, 15% to 20% found once. The sequenced sample consisted of CD8+ T cells from PBMCs. These receptor sequences come from a human donor in good health (CMV status not recorded). Some clones in this sample may be carry-over from other donors' samples. Each CDR3 is given with its conserved first and last residue. The order of the fields is D gene, V gene, J gene, clone size, CDR3 length, CDR3 DNA, CDR3 protein. The D gene is left open where the match is weak. Only part of the rows carry a size: once, few, many, or a class if the clone is expanded.

d_call: TRBD1; v_call: TRBV7-9; j_call: TRBJ2-7; clone_size: many; cdr3_length: 14; cdr3_nt: TGTGCCAGCAGCTTCATGGACAGGCCCCACGAGCAGTACTTC; cdr3_aa: CASSFMDRPHEQYF
d_call: TRBD1; v_call: TRBV30; j_call: TRBJ2-7; clone_size: NA; cdr3_length: 13; cdr3_nt: TGTGCCTGGACGGACAGGACCTCCTACGAGCAGTACTTC; cdr3_aa: CAWTDRTSYEQYF
d_call: TRBD1; v_call: TRBV7-9; j_call: TRBJ1-5; clone_size: NA; cdr3_length: 16; cdr3_nt: TGTGCCAGCAGCTTAGGGGGACAGGCCCGAAATCAGCCCCAGCATTTT; cdr3_aa: CASSLGGQARNQPQHF
d_call: TRBD1; v_call: TRBV4-1; j_call: TRBJ2-5; clone_size: NA; cdr3_length: 17; cdr3_nt: TGCGCCAGCAGCCCCCTTCAACTGGGACAGTCTAAAGAGACCCAGTACTTC; cdr3_aa: CASSPLQLGQSKETQYF
d_call: NA; v_call: TRBV2; j_call: TRBJ2-7; clone_size: few; cdr3_length: 14; cdr3_nt: TGTGCCAGCAGTGAAGCGTTACAGTCCTACGAGCAGTACTTC; cdr3_aa: CASSEALQSYEQYF
d_call: TRBD1; v_call: TRBV6-2/TRBV6-3; j_call: TRBJ1-1; clone_size: NA; cdr3_length: 16; cdr3_nt: TGTGCCAGCAGTCACCGGTGGGACAGGGATGTCACTGAAGCTTTCTTT; cdr3_aa: CASSHRWDRDVTEAFF
d_call: NA; v_call: TRBV4-1; j_call: TRBJ2-5; clone_size: few; cdr3_length: 15; cdr3_nt: TGCGCCAGCAGCCAAGAAGGCGGCAGCCAAGAGACCCAGTACTTC; cdr3_aa: CASSQEGGSQETQYF
d_call: NA; v_call: TRBV4-1; j_call: TRBJ2-3; clone_size: many; cdr3_length: 17; cdr3_nt: TGCGCCAGCAGCCAAATGGTGCGTCAGGGGACCACAGATACGCAGTATTTT; cdr3_aa: CASSQMVRQGTTDTQYF
d_call: NA; v_call: TRBV11-2; j_call: TRBJ2-3; clone_size: many; cdr3_length: 18; cdr3_nt: TGTGCCAGCAGCTTAGATCGATACGGAGAGGGCTCTGCAGATACGCAGTATTTT; cdr3_aa: CASSLDRYGEGSADTQYF
d_call: NA; v_call: TRBV12-3/TRBV12-4; j_call: TRBJ1-6; clone_size: many; cdr3_length: 13; cdr3_nt: TGTGCCAGCAGTCCGAGCTTGGAATCACCCCTCCACTTT; cdr3_aa: CASSPSLESPLHF
d_call: NA; v_call: TRBV27; j_call: TRBJ2-2; clone_size: few; cdr3_length: 14; cdr3_nt: TGTGCCAGCAGTTTACGGGGGCGCACCGGGGAGCTGTTTTTT; cdr3_aa: CASSLRGRTGELFF
d_call: TRBD1; v_call: TRBV19; j_call: TRBJ1-5; clone_size: many; cdr3_length: 15; cdr3_nt: TGTGCCAGCCTCGACAGGGGGATAGGTTATCAGCCCCAGCATTTT; cdr3_aa: CASLDRGIGYQPQHF
d_call: NA; v_call: TRBV7-7; j_call: TRBJ2-7; clone_size: many; cdr3_length: 10; cdr3_nt: TGTGCTAGCAGCTCGCACAGGGTGTACTTC; cdr3_aa: CASSSHRVYF
d_call: NA; v_call: TRBV5-6; j_call: TRBJ1-1; clone_size: few; cdr3_length: 15; cdr3_nt: TGTGCCAGCAGCCGAGATGGAGCAACCAACACTGAAGCTTTCTTT; cdr3_aa: CASSRDGATNTEAFF
d_call: NA; v_call: TRBV28; j_call: TRBJ2-6; clone_size: many; cdr3_length: 15; cdr3_nt: TGTGCCAGCAGTTTCAACAGGGATGGGGCCAACGTCCTGACTTTC; cdr3_aa: CASSFNRDGANVLTF
d_call: NA; v_call: TRBV7-9; j_call: TRBJ2-4; clone_size: many; cdr3_length: 16; cdr3_nt: TGTGCCAGCAGCCAGCCCGGTGGGAAGGCCAAAAACATTCAGTACTTC; cdr3_aa: CASSQPGGKAKNIQYF
d_call: TRBD1; v_call: TRBV12-3/TRBV12-4; j_call: TRBJ1-3; clone_size: few; cdr3_length: 15; cdr3_nt: TGTGCCAGCAGTTTCAGAACAGGGGGTAAAAACACCATATATTTT; cdr3_aa: CASSFRTGGKNTIYF
d_call: TRBD2; v_call: TRBV28; j_call: TRBJ2-1; clone_size: many; cdr3_length: 14; cdr3_nt: TGTGCCAGCACCTGGGTTAGCGGGACCAATGAGCAGTTCTTC; cdr3_aa: CASTWVSGTNEQFF
d_call: NA; v_call: TRBV12-3/TRBV12-4; j_call: TRBJ2-7; clone_size: many; cdr3_length: 13; cdr3_nt: TGTGCCAGCAGTGAAACCAGGTCCTACGAGCAGTACTTC; cdr3_aa: CASSETRSYEQYF
d_call: TRBD1; v_call: TRBV18; j_call: TRBJ2-7; clone_size: NA; cdr3_length: 18; cdr3_nt: TGTGCCAGCTCACCACGGTGGGAAGACAGGGAGTTTCTCCACGAGCAGTACTTC; cdr3_aa: CASSPRWEDREFLHEQYF
d_call: NA; v_call: TRBV11-2; j_call: TRBJ1-1; clone_size: many; cdr3_length: 16; cdr3_nt: TGTGCCAGCAGCTCGTATACCGGGTCACTGAACACTGAAGCTTTCTTT; cdr3_aa: CASSSYTGSLNTEAFF
d_call: NA; v_call: TRBV11-2; j_call: TRBJ1-4; clone_size: many; cdr3_length: 15; cdr3_nt: TGTGCCAGCAGCTTAGGCCGTTTGGCTAATGAAAAACTGTTTTTT; cdr3_aa: CASSLGRLANEKLFF
d_call: TRBD1; v_call: TRBV11-1; j_call: TRBJ2-5; clone_size: NA; cdr3_length: 15; cdr3_nt: TGTGCCAGCAGCCGTGGGACAGGGGGCCGGGAGACCCAGTACTTC; cdr3_aa: CASSRGTGGRETQYF
d_call: NA; v_call: TRBV7-9; j_call: TRBJ1-4; clone_size: many; cdr3_length: 15; cdr3_nt: TGTGCCAGCAGCCCTAAGTTGGGAACTAATGAAAAACTGTTTTTT; cdr3_aa: CASSPKLGTNEKLFF
d_call: NA; v_call: TRBV23-1; j_call: TRBJ1-1; clone_size: NA; cdr3_length: 14; cdr3_nt: TGCGCCAGCAGGGGGGGGCCCGTGAACACTGAAGCTTTCTTT; cdr3_aa: CASRGGPVNTEAFF
d_call: NA; v_call: TRBV28; j_call: TRBJ1-3; clone_size: NA; cdr3_length: 17; cdr3_nt: TGTGCCAGCAGTTTAGAGAGGCCTGGTTCTTATGGAAACACCATATATTTT; cdr3_aa: CASSLERPGSYGNTIYF
d_call: NA; v_call: TRBV5-1; j_call: TRBJ2-1; clone_size: NA; cdr3_length: 15; cdr3_nt: TGCGCCAGCTCCGGAGGGGGGGCTTTCTACAATGAGCAGTTCTTC; cdr3_aa: CASSGGGAFYNEQFF
d_call: NA; v_call: TRBV27; j_call: TRBJ2-3; clone_size: NA; cdr3_length: 13; cdr3_nt: TGTGCCAGCAGTTCCAGGGGAATGGATACGCAGTATTTT; cdr3_aa: CASSSRGMDTQYF
d_call: TRBD2; v_call: TRBV20-1; j_call: TRBJ2-7; clone_size: NA; cdr3_length: 15; cdr3_nt: TGCAGTGCTGATACTAGCGGGGGTCCGTACTACGAGCAGTACTTC; cdr3_aa: CSADTSGGPYYEQYF
d_call: TRBD2; v_call: TRBV19; j_call: TRBJ2-1; clone_size: NA; cdr3_length: 11; cdr3_nt: TGTGCCAGTAGCACAGGCGGGGGGCAGTTCTTC; cdr3_aa: CASSTGGGQFF
d_call: TRBD2; v_call: TRBV4-2; j_call: TRBJ2-7; clone_size: few; cdr3_length: 15; cdr3_nt: TGTGCCAGCAGCCCTAGGGGAGCGGGGGGGCTCGAGCAGTACTTC; cdr3_aa: CASSPRGAGGLEQYF
d_call: TRBD1; v_call: TRBV29-1; j_call: TRBJ1-2; clone_size: NA; cdr3_length: 12; cdr3_nt: TGCAGCGTCGACCCGACAGGGACTGGCTACACCTTC; cdr3_aa: CSVDPTGTGYTF
d_call: NA; v_call: TRBV5-4; j_call: TRBJ2-7; clone_size: few; cdr3_length: 14; cdr3_nt: TGTGCCAGCAGCGAGCCGGGACACCCCTACGAGCAGTACTTC; cdr3_aa: CASSEPGHPYEQYF
d_call: NA; v_call: TRBV5-1; j_call: TRBJ1-1; clone_size: many; cdr3_length: 16; cdr3_nt: TGCGCCAGCAGCTTGTCTGGGGCCCGGATGAACACTGAAGCTTTCTTT; cdr3_aa: CASSLSGARMNTEAFF
d_call: NA; v_call: TRBV7-6; j_call: TRBJ1-2; clone_size: many; cdr3_length: 13; cdr3_nt: TGTGCCAGCAGCACAGGGACTTTAGATGGCTACACCTTC; cdr3_aa: CASSTGTLDGYTF
d_call: NA; v_call: TRBV28; j_call: TRBJ1-1; clone_size: NA; cdr3_length: 13; cdr3_nt: TGTGCCAGAAGACTTCGACTACAGGGTGAAGCTTTCTTT; cdr3_aa: CARRLRLQGEAFF
d_call: TRBD2; v_call: TRBV7-6; j_call: TRBJ2-5; clone_size: many; cdr3_length: 15; cdr3_nt: TGTGCCAGCAGCCTAGCGGGAGAAGTCTCGGAGACCCAGTACTTC; cdr3_aa: CASSLAGEVSETQYF
d_call: TRBD1; v_call: TRBV12-3/TRBV12-4; j_call: TRBJ2-7; clone_size: many; cdr3_length: 15; cdr3_nt: TGTGCCAGCAGGACCTCGACAGGGGCTTCCTACGAGCAGTACTTC; cdr3_aa: CASRTSTGASYEQYF
d_call: NA; v_call: TRBV5-4; j_call: TRBJ1-6; clone_size: many; cdr3_length: 16; cdr3_nt: TGTGCCAGCAGCTTGGAACTTGGGGATGCAAGGGCACCCCTCCACTTT; cdr3_aa: CASSLELGDARAPLHF
d_call: TRBD1; v_call: TRBV29-1; j_call: TRBJ2-7; clone_size: NA; cdr3_length: 13; cdr3_nt: TGCAGCGTGTCCGGGACAGGGGCCTACGAGCAGTACTTC; cdr3_aa: CSVSGTGAYEQYF
d_call: TRBD1; v_call: TRBV29-1; j_call: TRBJ1-2; clone_size: NA; cdr3_length: 11; cdr3_nt: TGCAGCGTTCAGGGGGCGGAAGGCTACACCTTC; cdr3_aa: CSVQGAEGYTF
d_call: TRBD2; v_call: TRBV11-3; j_call: TRBJ2-1; clone_size: few; cdr3_length: 15; cdr3_nt: TGTGCCAGCAGCCAGAGCGGGGGGGCTGGGTATGAGCAGTTCTTC; cdr3_aa: CASSQSGGAGYEQFF